Presented here are 32 T cell receptor beta chains from one specimen sequenced in a study of T cells in Graves' hyperthyroidism and ophthalmopathy. Template material for amplifying TCR beta CDR3 regions consisted of RNA transcripts. First-round RT-PCR with HTBI primers amplified the TCR CDR3 region. Via MiXCR, TCRdb re-called the multiplex PCR reads, giving one row per CDR3 protein. The sample records more than 150,000 distinct CDR3 sequences, more than 15% being singletons. Sequenced sample: blood. The receptors here all came from a woman in her fifties or sixties with Graves' hyperthyroidism.

The sample holds many counts of this clonotype. V and J are TRBV28 and TRBJ1-6; D unclear. The CDR3 length is 11 residues. The germline V gene encodes CDR1 MDHEN and CDR2 SYDVKM. Deletions cut 6 bases from V and 10 bases from J, with 7 bases between. Here the CDR3 reads CASRDLSPLHF. The CDR3 DNA is TGTGCCAGCAGGGACCTCTCACCCCTCCACTTT.

Many counts were recorded for this clonotype. The chain combines TRBV11-2 with TRBJ1-1; possibly TRBD1 for D (5 bases). The CDR3 covers 14 residues. Germline V CDR1 and CDR2: SGHAT, FQNNGV. V lost 2 bases and J lost 4, with 11 bases in between. The CDR3 nucleotides are TGTGCCAGCAGCTTATCCGCAGGGATCACTGAAGCTTTCTTT. It encodes CASSLSAGITEAFF.

This clonotype was recorded many times. The chain couples TRBV5-1 to TRBJ1-1; tentatively, D is TRBD1 (5 bases). The germline V gene has CDR1 SGHRS and CDR2 YFSETQ. V dropped 2 bases and J dropped 8 bases, with 16 bases sitting between them. The CDR3 contains 14 residues. The CDR3 here is CASSFNRQNAEAFF. CDR3 DNA sequence: TGCGCCAGCAGCTTCAATCGACAGAACGCCGAAGCTTTCTTT.

This clonotype was seen many times. The rearrangement links TRBV7-3 to TRBJ2-3; unclear D gene. Per germline, CDR1 SGHTA and CDR2 FQGTGA. The CDR3 spans 13 residues. V was clipped by 0 bases and J by 2 bases, with 3 bases between them. The CDR3 loop is CASSLTYTDTQYF. CDR3 DNA sequence: TGTGCCAGCAGCTTAACCTACACAGATACGCAGTATTTT.

In this sample, this clonotype turned up once. V and J are TRBV20-1 and TRBJ1-1, with no clear D. The CDR3 sequence is 12 residues long. Germline values: CDR1 DFQATT, CDR2 SNEGSKA (reference sequence). V lost 5 bases, J lost 2 bases, and 9 bases lay in between. The DNA for the CDR3 is TGCAGTGCTCCGAGAGGAAACACTGAAGCTTTCTTT. It specifies CSAPRGNTEAFF.

This clonotype was picked up many times. This chain links TRBV19 with TRBJ1-4; no clear D. The germline V gene has CDR1 LNHDA and CDR2 SQIVND (reference sequence). The V and J ends lost 4 bases and 8 bases respectively, with 8 bases between them. This CDR3 comprises 12 residues. The CDR3 bases are TGTGCCAGTAGTAGCCGAAGGGAAAAACTGTTTTTT. It specifies CASSSRREKLFF.

V gene TRBV28 combines with J gene TRBJ1-2; D remains unclear. CDR1 MDHEN and CDR2 SYDVKM come from the germline V gene. The CDR3 is made up of 13 amino acids. With 5 bases removed from V and 7 bases from J, the gap between germline ends came to 14 bases. The CDR3 region is CASSQQRFFGYTF. Here the CDR3 DNA reads TGTGCCAGCAGTCAGCAGCGTTTCTTTGGCTACACCTTC.

In this sample, this clonotype turned up many times. V and J are TRBV7-3 and TRBJ2-2; no clear D. Trimming removed 5 bases at V and 6 bases at J, with 10 bases between. In germline, CDR1 is SGHTA, CDR2 FQGTGA. The length of the CDR3 is 13 residues. The CDR3 DNA reads TGTGCCAGCAGCCGTTTGGTGGCCGGGGAGCTGTTTTTT. Translation: CASSRLVAGELFF. Full variable domain (outside the CDR3, taken from reference TRBV7-3 and TRBJ2-2): GAGVSQTPSNKVTEKGKYVELRCDPISGHTALYWYRQSLGQGPEFLIYFQGTGAADDSGLPNDRFFAVRPEGSVSTLKIQRTERGDSAVYLCASSRLVAGELFFGEGSRLTVL.

The sample holds many counts of this clonotype. The chain uses TRBV19 and TRBJ1-6, with no clear D. Germline CDR1 reads LNHDA; CDR2 reads SQIVND (reference sequence). The CDR3 extends over 15 amino acids. The V and J ends lost 7 bases and 10 bases respectively, with 20 bases between them. As DNA, the CDR3 is TGTGCCAGTAACATATCCGCTTGGTTTGGATCACCCCTCCACTTT. Protein sequence: CASNISAWFGSPLHF.

This clonotype was seen ten or more times. The chain combines TRBV24-1 with TRBJ1-1; D uncertain. The CDR3 spans 17 residues. Trimming took 9 bases from V and 0 from J, leaving 22 bases between them. Per the germline V gene, CDR1 is KGHDR and CDR2 is SFDVKD. CDR3 nucleotides: TGTGCCACCCCCAGCGGTGAGTATGGCTATGTGAACACTGAAGCTTTCTTT. Translated: CATPSGEYGYVNTEAFF.

This clonotype has at least ten counts. The V call is TRBV3-1, the J call TRBJ1-6; D is perhaps TRBD1 (5 bases). V was clipped by 7 bases and J by 13 bases, with 20 bases between them. The CDR3 length is 14 residues. The germline gives CDR1 LGHDT, CDR2 YNNKEL (reference sequence). The DNA for the CDR3 is TGTGCCAGCACCAACAGAGGGGCGGCAACCCCCCTCCACTTT. Translation: CASTNRGAATPLHF. Together with reference TRBV3-1 and TRBJ1-6, the CDR3 gives the full variable domain: DTAVSQTPKYLVTQMGNDKSIKCEQNLGHDTMYWYKQDSKKFLKIMFSYNNKELIINETVPNRFSPKSPDKAHLNLHINSLELGDSAVYFCASTNRGAATPLHFGNGTRLTVT.

The rearrangement joins TRBV20-1 to TRBJ2-7, with TRBD2 identical over 8 bases. The CDR3 covers 14 residues. The ends lost 4 bases at V and 4 bases at J; junction bases unmatched: 9. Looked up from germline, CDR1 is DFQATT and CDR2 is SNEGSKA (reference sequence). The CDR3 region is CSANRPGGIYEQYF. CDR3 DNA sequence: TGCAGTGCTAACCGACCGGGGGGGATTTACGAGCAGTACTTC.

This clonotype appeared many times. This chain connects TRBV19 to TRBJ1-2; D not resolved. CDR3 length: 13 residues. The germline V and J ends were trimmed by 5 bases and 1 base, with 8 bases remaining between them. Germline-derived CDR1 and CDR2 are LNHDA and SQIVND (reference sequence). The chain's CDR3 is CASSFLLNYGYTF. CDR3 DNA: TGTGCCAGTAGTTTTCTACTTAACTATGGCTACACCTTC.

This clonotype appeared many times. The rearrangement links TRBV19 to TRBJ2-1; the D gene is possibly TRBD1 (5 bases). Germline V CDR1 and CDR2: LNHDA, SQIVND (reference sequence). The length of the CDR3 is 14 residues. Trimming removed 2 bases from V and 5 bases from J, with 10 bases in between. Here the CDR3 reads CASSIMTAHNEQFF. The CDR3, as DNA: TGTGCCAGTAGTATAATGACAGCCCACAATGAGCAGTTCTTC.

This clonotype was recorded many times. This rearrangement joins TRBV10-3 to TRBJ1-1, with 8 bases that match TRBD1. The CDR3 sequence is 14 residues long. Germline V lookup: CDR1 ENHRY, CDR2 SYGVKD. V lost 5 bases, J lost 1 base, and 3 bases stayed unmatched. The CDR3 DNA reads as TGTGCCATCAGTCCCGGGACAGGGAACACTGAAGCTTTCTTT. Translating gives CAISPGTGNTEAFF.

This clonotype was observed at least ten times. The chain joins TRBV7-9 to TRBJ2-7; D ambiguous. Trimming left V 4 bases short and J 5 bases short, with 6 bases between. The germline V gene has CDR1 SEHNR and CDR2 FQNEAQ (reference sequence). CDR3 size: 11 residues. Here the CDR3 DNA reads TGTGCCAGCAGCTCCGTGGACGAGCAGTACTTC. Translated, it gives CASSSVDEQYF.

This clonotype was recorded a few times. The V call is TRBV18, the J call TRBJ1-6; 7 bases are a match to TRBD1. The length of the CDR3 is 16 residues. Per germline, CDR1 KGHSH and CDR2 LQKENI. V lost 0 bases to trimming and J lost 8 bases; unmatched junction nucleotides: 7. The CDR3 loop is CASSPPATGSDSPLHF. The CDR3 DNA reads TGTGCCAGCTCACCACCGGCGACAGGGTCGGATTCACCCCTCCACTTT.

This clonotype was recorded at least ten times. The chain combines TRBV19 with TRBJ1-2, with D unresolved. V lost 1 base to trimming and J lost 9 bases, with 12 bases between them. The CDR3 sequence is 13 residues long. The germline V gene encodes CDR1 LNHDA and CDR2 SQIVND (reference sequence). The CDR3 protein is CASSIATVGSYTF. The CDR3 DNA reads TGTGCCAGTAGTATAGCCACGGTGGGCAGCTACACCTTC.

This clonotype occurred many times. This rearrangement joins TRBV5-1 to TRBJ1-2; D is unresolved. Germline V gives CDR1 SGHRS, CDR2 YFSETQ. Deletions cut 2 bases from V and 3 bases from J, with 14 bases between. The CDR3 is 15 amino acids. For the CDR3, the DNA is TGCGCCAGCAGCTTTTTTCCGACGGACGACTATGGCTACACCTTC. The encoded protein is CASSFFPTDDYGYTF.

This clonotype was recorded many times. The chain uses TRBV20-1 and TRBJ2-3, with 7 bases aligning to TRBD2. The CDR3 consists of 15 residues. CDR1 is DFQATT, CDR2 SNEGSKA, per germline (reference sequence). The ends lost 0 bases at V and 2 bases at J; junction bases unmatched: 5. CDR3 amino acids: CSARDGGLHTDTQYF. For the CDR3, the DNA is TGCAGTGCTAGAGACGGGGGACTACACACAGATACGCAGTATTTT.

This clonotype was found many times. This chain connects TRBV7-9 to TRBJ1-2; D unresolved. V lost 2 bases to trimming and J lost 1 base, with 8 bases between them. The CDR3 totals 14 residues. Germline V gene data show CDR1 as SEHNR and CDR2 as FQNEAQ (reference sequence). CDR3 loop: CASSLSYINYGYTF. The CDR3 coding sequence is TGTGCCAGCAGCTTATCATACATTAACTATGGCTACACCTTC. Full variable domain (outside the CDR3, taken from reference TRBV7-9 and TRBJ1-2): DTGVSQNPRHKITKRGQNVTFRCDPISEHNRLYWYRQTLGQGPEFLTYFQNEAQLEKSRLLSDRFSAERPKGSFSTLEIQRTEQGDSAMYLCASSLSYINYGYTFGSGTRLTVV.

V is TRBV12-3 or TRBV12-4 and J is TRBJ2-7; 10 bases align to TRBD2. J was trimmed by 2 bases and V by 6 bases; bases with no gene match: 7. The CDR3 contains 15 residues. The CDR3 sequence: CASRPSGSGAYEQYF. In nucleotides, the CDR3 is TGTGCCAGCAGACCTAGCGGGAGCGGGGCCTACGAGCAGTACTTC.

This clonotype appeared many times. The chain combines TRBV3-1 with TRBJ2-5, with 12 bases lining up with TRBD2. CDR3 length: 19 residues. The J segment lost 4 bases and the V segment lost 4 bases, leaving 16 bases of the junction unmatched. CDR1 LGHDT and CDR2 YNNKEL come from the germline V gene (reference sequence). CDR3 nucleotides: TGTGCCAGCAGCCCCGAGAATCGGACTAGCGGGGCCCCCAGAGAGACCCAGTACTTC. This codes for CASSPENRTSGAPRETQYF.

This clonotype was counted many times. The genes are TRBV27 and TRBJ1-4; a possible D gene is TRBD1 (6 bases). Germline assignment: CDR1 MNHEY and CDR2 SMNVEV (reference sequence). CDR3 length: 15 amino acids. V shed 1 base and J shed 8 bases, with 14 bases lying between them. CDR3 in DNA: TGTGCCAGCAGTTTATTGGCGTCAGGGGAGGAAAAACTGTTTTTT. Protein sequence: CASSLLASGEEKLFF. Combining the CDR3 with reference TRBV27 and TRBJ1-4 gives the whole variable domain EAQVTQNPRYLITVTGKKLTVTCSQNMNHEYMSWYRQDPGLGLRQIYYSMNVEVTDKGDVPEGYKVSRKEKRNFPLILESPSPNQTSLYFCASSLLASGEEKLFFGSGTQLSVL.

V is TRBV30 and J is TRBJ1-1; D is unclear. Trimming took off 4 bases at V and 0 bases at J, with 6 bases between the two ends. Germline V gives CDR1 GTSNPN, CDR2 SVGIG (reference sequence). The CDR3 totals 12 residues. The CDR3 is CAWKVLNTEAFF. The CDR3 region has the DNA TGTGCCTGGAAGGTTTTGAACACTGAAGCTTTCTTT.

V is TRBV9 and J is TRBJ2-1; the D gene is possibly TRBD2 (5 bases). The CDR3 extends over 12 amino acids. CDR1 is SGDLS and CDR2 is YYNGEE in the germline V gene. V shed 0 bases and J shed 9 bases, with 7 bases lying between them. The CDR3 nucleotides are TGTGCCAGCAGCGTAGATGAGGGTGAGCAGTTCTTC. Translation: CASSVDEGEQFF.

The chain joins TRBV4-3 to TRBJ2-7; TRBD2 aligns across 13 bases. With V trimmed by 2 bases and J by 7 bases, 11 bases remained unmatched. CDR3 length equals 17 residues. In germline, CDR1 is LGHNA, CDR2 YSLEER. The CDR3 DNA sequence: TGCGCCAGCAGCCAACTACTCACTAGCGGGGGGGCCGGTGAGCAGTACTTC. It is translated as CASSQLLTSGGAGEQYF.

This clonotype was detected many times. The chain carries TRBV12-3 or TRBV12-4 and TRBJ2-1, with TRBD1 as a possible D gene (6 bases). V was pared by 3 bases and J by 9 bases, with 18 bases between. This CDR3 is 15 amino acids long. CDR3 region: CASSLGAVWSTEQFF. The CDR3 nucleotides are TGTGCCAGCAGTTTGGGGGCCGTTTGGTCTACTGAGCAGTTCTTC.

Many counts were recorded for this clonotype. This rearrangement joins TRBV6-1 to TRBJ1-2, with unresolved D. CDR3 length: 15 residues. Germline CDR1 reads MNHNS; CDR2 reads SASEGT. V lost 7 bases and J 4 bases, leaving 19 bases between the germline ends. CDR3 region: CASTLDENGSYGYTF. CDR3 nucleotide sequence: TGTGCCAGCACCCTAGACGAGAACGGGAGCTATGGCTACACCTTC.

In its sample, this clonotype was seen many times. V gene TRBV7-6 combines with J gene TRBJ1-2; maybe TRBD1 (5 bases). Germline V gives CDR1 SGHVS, CDR2 FNYEAQ. V was shortened by 5 bases and J by 8 bases, with 12 bases between the two germline ends. The CDR3 contains 12 residues. The CDR3 DNA reads as TGTGCCAGCAGCCAAGGGTGGGACGGCTACACCTTC. Its translation: CASSQGWDGYTF.

In this sample, this clonotype turned up many times. The V call is TRBV20-1, the J call TRBJ2-7; TRBD1 matches 8 bases. J gave up 5 bases and V 6 bases, and 6 bases lay outside the gene matches. Germline lookup yields CDR1 DFQATT and CDR2 SNEGSKA (reference sequence). The CDR3 length is 12 residues. CDR3 in DNA: TGCAGTGCGTCCCGGGACAGGCACGAGCAGTACTTC. Translating gives CSASRDRHEQYF.

This chain connects TRBV19 to TRBJ1-5; 11 bases map to TRBD1. The V gene's germline CDR1 is LNHDA and CDR2 SQIVND (reference sequence). Trimming at V came to 5 bases and at J to 6 bases, leaving 0 bases not matched to a gene. The CDR3 is 13 residues long. CDR3 sequence: CASSGQGAQPQHF. As DNA, the CDR3 is TGTGCCAGTAGTGGACAGGGGGCTCAGCCCCAGCATTTT.